This T cell receptor (beta chain) was recovered during a study of T cell responses to AZD1222 COVID-19 vaccine. On the study more broadly: Pooled samples include second doses given at about 4 or 12 weeks.

CDR1 SGHDN and CDR2 FVKESK come from the germline V gene. This CDR3 has 12 residues. Trimming cost V 8 bases and J 0 bases, with 7 bases left between them. Regarding this clone: Its matching antigen is unknown.

The study, taken as a whole, reports: Only a handful of AZD1222 recipients, more than 5 in all, had baseline seropositivity. Sampling captured repertoires only after the peak T cell response. Spike as a whole was targeted by vaccine-associated CD4 TCRs, dominant at 160-218 and 743-854.

Some clones are missing from TCRdb's copy, which holds only in-frame ones; the method was immunoSEQ multiplex PCR. The sample lists tens of thousands of clones; roughly 90% were seen once. This clonotype was sampled from an adult in good health. V gene TRBV14 combines with J gene TRBJ1-1; tentative D call: TRBD1 (6 bases). The material sequenced was peripheral blood, taken on day 0 of AZD1222 vaccination. The CDR3 region is CASGQMNTEAFF. For the CDR3, the DNA is TGTGCCAGCGGACAGATGAACACTGAAGCTTTCTTT.